The clone carrying this TCR beta chain was seen at least ten times. Antigen: not known. V dropped 6 bases and J dropped 3 bases, with 15 bases sitting between them. The CDR3 consists of 16 residues. CDR1 is MNHNS, CDR2 SASEGT, per germline. Amplification of TCR beta CDR3 regions was performed using RNA transcripts as template. The TCR CDR3 first-round RT-PCR relied on the HTBI primer set. TCRdb reprocessed the multiplex PCR reads via MiXCR and lists one record per CDR3 protein. The data show approximately 590,000 distinct CDR3 sequences, with around 14% seen just once and less than 9.5% held by the top ten. This sample is drawn from a study of T cells in Graves' hyperthyroidism and ophthalmopathy. Findings of the study overall: Ophthalmopathy was separated from stable hyperthyroidism by a 13 V-J model. The model forecast ophthalmopathy, anticipating it by a median about 6.5 months before onset.

Fresh peripheral blood, roughly 9.6 ml, was the source of the PBMCs. This clonotype originated in a woman aged 25 to 39 with Graves' hyperthyroidism. The V gene is TRBV6-1, the J gene TRBJ2-6; TRBD1 or TRBD2 may be the D gene (5 bases each). The sequencing input was blood. CDR3 sequence (DNA): TGTGCCAGCAGGGCCCCGTGGGGGAATGGGGCCAACGTCCTGACTTTC. It specifies CASRAPWGNGANVLTF.